This T cell receptor beta chain was observed in a study of shared clonotypes between healthy human individuals. Study-level background: There were three CD4 naive, three CD4 memory, two CD8 naive and one CD8 memory plates per donor. Findings of the study overall: Donor clonotype sharing was expected to depend on sequencing depth.

Notes on this clone: What it binds is not known.

An assay was performed, and its level was deep. In the study's own analysis: Filtering differed for immunoSEQ, which gave only junction sequences without quality scores. Sequencing used immunoSEQ multiplex PCR; TCRdb keeps in-frame clones, though not all of them. V, J and clone size reflect that table, while D and trimming were determined from the DNA. The data hold 1,400,000 or so clones, with approximately 98.5% observed a single time. Trimming shortened V by 5 bases and J by 0 bases, and 14 bases separated the two germline ends. This CDR3 region has 15 residues. Germline V gene lookup returns CDR1 LGHNA and CDR2 YSLEER.

This receptor was identified in a man aged 25 to 40 in good health. The chain employs TRBV4-3 and TRBJ2-7; D is perhaps TRBD2 (6 bases). Sequenced sample: naive CD4+ T cells sorted from blood. Subset defined: CD45RA+ positively selected. CDR3 loop: CASSAGLGLSYEQYF. The CDR3 DNA reads as TGCGCCAGCAGCGCGGGGTTGGGGCTCTCCTACGAGCAGTACTTC.